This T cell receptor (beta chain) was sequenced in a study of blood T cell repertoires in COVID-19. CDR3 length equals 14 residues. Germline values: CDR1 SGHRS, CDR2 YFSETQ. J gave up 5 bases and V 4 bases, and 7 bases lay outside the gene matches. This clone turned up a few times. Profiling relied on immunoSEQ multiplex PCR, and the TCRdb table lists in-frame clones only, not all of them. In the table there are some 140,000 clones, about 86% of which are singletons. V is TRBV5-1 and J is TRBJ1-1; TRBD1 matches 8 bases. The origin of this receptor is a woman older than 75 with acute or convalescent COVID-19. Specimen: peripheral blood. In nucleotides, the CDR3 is TGCGCCAGCAGCGCCTCCAGGGGGCAGACTGAAGCTTTCTTT. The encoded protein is CASSASRGQTEAFF.